Listed here are 5 T cell receptor beta chains from one sample, sequenced in a study of T cell responses to AZD1222 COVID-19 vaccine. Sequencing used immunoSEQ multiplex PCR; TCRdb keeps in-frame clones, though not all of them. The sample holds under 200,000 clones; 87% are singletons and the top ten take 0.95% to 1.1%. The sequencing here drew on peripheral blood, taken 28 days after the second AZD1222 dose. Receptors originate from an adult who received the AZD1222 COVID-19 vaccine.

V and J are TRBV11-2 and TRBJ2-2; perhaps D is TRBD1 or TRBD2 (5 bases each). CDR1 and CDR2 (germline): SGHAT, FQNNGV. The CDR3 has 13 residues. V gave up 2 bases and J gave up 9 bases, with 10 bases separating them. The CDR3 DNA is TGTGCCAGCAGCTTAATTCGGGGCCGGGAGCTGTTTTTT. Translating it yields CASSLIRGRELFF.

This chain connects TRBV5-5 to TRBJ1-5; D unresolved. Germline V CDR1 and CDR2: SGHKS, YYEKEE (reference sequence). The CDR3 loop spans 13 amino acids. Deletions cut 0 bases from V and 5 bases from J, with 6 bases between. Here the CDR3 reads CASSLGMDQPQHF. The CDR3 nucleotides read TGTGCCAGCAGCTTGGGCATGGATCAGCCCCAGCATTTT.

This chain uses TRBV12-3 or TRBV12-4 with TRBJ2-7; possibly TRBD1 for D (5 bases). This CDR3 is 13 amino acids long. Trimming stripped 5 bases from V and 2 bases from J, with 10 bases between. CDR3 amino acids: CASSPGHAYEQYF. The CDR3 nucleotides are TGTGCCAGCAGTCCAGGACACGCCTACGAGCAGTACTTC.

Here the CDR3 DNA reads TGTGCCAGTAGTACCCCGGACCGGGACACTACCCGAAAACTGTTTTTT. Encoded protein: CASSTPDRDTTRKLFF. This chain links TRBV19 with TRBJ1-4, with D tentatively TRBD1 (6 bases). The CDR3 has 16 residues. The ends were cut back, 4 bases at V and 10 bases at J, with 22 bases in the middle. Germline lookup yields CDR1 LNHDA and CDR2 SQIVND (reference sequence).

J is TRBJ2-7 and V is TRBV6-2 or TRBV6-3, with 11 nucleotides matching TRBD1. The V and J ends lost 5 bases and 4 bases, in that order; junction bases with no gene match: 7. Germline assignment: CDR1 MNHEY and CDR2 SVGEGT. The CDR3 has 15 residues. CDR3 protein: CASSIGTGGRYEQYF. The CDR3 DNA sequence: TGTGCCAGCAGTATCGGGACAGGGGGTAGGTACGAGCAGTACTTC.